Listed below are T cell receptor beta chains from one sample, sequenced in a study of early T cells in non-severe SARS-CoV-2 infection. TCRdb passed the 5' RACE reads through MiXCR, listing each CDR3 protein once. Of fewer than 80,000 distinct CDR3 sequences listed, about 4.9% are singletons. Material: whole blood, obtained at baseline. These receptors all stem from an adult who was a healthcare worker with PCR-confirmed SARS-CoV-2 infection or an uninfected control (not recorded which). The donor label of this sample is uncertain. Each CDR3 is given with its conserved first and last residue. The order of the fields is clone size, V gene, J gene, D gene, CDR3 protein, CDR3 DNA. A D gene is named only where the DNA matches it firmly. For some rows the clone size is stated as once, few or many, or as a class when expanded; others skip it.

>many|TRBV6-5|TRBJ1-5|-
CASSLRGFHQPQHF
TGTGCCAGCAGTTTGAGAGGGTTTCATCAGCCCCAGCATTTT
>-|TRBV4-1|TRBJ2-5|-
CASSQVTSGRGQETQYF
TGCGCCAGCAGCCAAGTTACCTCAGGGAGAGGGCAAGAGACCCAGTACTTC
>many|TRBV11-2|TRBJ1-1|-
CASSLPTLFEAFF
TGTGCCAGCAGCTTGCCGACATTGTTTGAAGCTTTCTTT
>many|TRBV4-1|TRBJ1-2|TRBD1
CASSQDDGQAVYGYTF
TGCGCCAGCAGCCAAGATGACGGACAGGCGGTCTATGGCTACACCTTC
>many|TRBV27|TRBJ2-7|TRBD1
CASSLSGTGIHEQYF
TGTGCCAGCAGTTTATCCGGGACAGGGATCCACGAGCAGTACTTC
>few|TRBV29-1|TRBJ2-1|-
CSVEDPSDRLHHYNEQFF
TGCAGCGTTGAAGATCCCTCCGACAGGCTGCACCACTACAATGAGCAGTTCTTC
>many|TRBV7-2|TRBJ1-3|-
CASSLRGSGNTIYF
TGTGCCAGCAGCTTGAGGGGCTCTGGAAACACCATATATTTT
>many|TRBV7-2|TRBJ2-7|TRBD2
CASSSGLAGEEQYF
TGTGCCAGCAGCTCGGGACTAGCGGGGGAAGAGCAGTACTTC
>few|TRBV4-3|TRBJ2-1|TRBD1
CASSQRQGRYNEQFF
TGCGCCAGCAGCCAAAGACAGGGCCGCTACAATGAGCAGTTCTTC
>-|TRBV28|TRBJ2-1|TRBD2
CASSLLAGEEQFF
TGTGCCAGCAGTTTACTAGCGGGGGAGGAGCAGTTCTTC
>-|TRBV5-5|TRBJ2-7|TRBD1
CASSPYYLGTGVYEQYF
TGTGCCAGCAGCCCTTATTATCTCGGGACAGGGGTCTACGAGCAGTACTTC
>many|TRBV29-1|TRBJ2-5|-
CSMMDNNQETQYF
TGCAGCATGATGGACAATAACCAAGAGACCCAGTACTTC
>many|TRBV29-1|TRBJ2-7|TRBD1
CSVEGRGYEQYF
TGCAGCGTTGAGGGCAGGGGGTACGAGCAGTACTTC
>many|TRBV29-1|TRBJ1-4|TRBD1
CSVLQGAGEKLFF
TGCAGCGTCCTACAGGGGGCAGGGGAAAAACTGTTTTTT
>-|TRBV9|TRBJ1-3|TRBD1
CASSVRDRRSSGNTIYF
TGTGCCAGCAGCGTAAGGGACAGGCGAAGCTCTGGAAACACCATATATTTT
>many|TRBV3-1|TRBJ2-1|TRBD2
CASSLTSGGVNEQFF
TGTGCCAGCAGCCTGACTAGCGGGGGTGTTAATGAGCAGTTCTTC
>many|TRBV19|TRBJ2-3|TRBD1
CASLRTGGTDTQYF
TGTGCCAGTCTCCGGACAGGGGGGACAGATACGCAGTATTTT
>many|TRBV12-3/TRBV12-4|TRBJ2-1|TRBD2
CATISGGSYNEQFF
TGTGCCACTATTAGCGGGGGCTCCTACAATGAGCAGTTCTTC
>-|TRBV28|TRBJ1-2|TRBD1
CASRTLSGTGRGYTF
TGTGCCAGCAGGACGCTTTCCGGGACAGGGCGAGGCTACACCTTC
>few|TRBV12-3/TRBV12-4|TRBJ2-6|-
CASSLTSSGANVLTF
TGTGCCAGCAGTTTAACCAGCTCTGGGGCCAACGTCCTGACTTTC
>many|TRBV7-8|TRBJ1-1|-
CASTHGTNTEAFF
TGTGCCAGCACCCACGGGACCAACACTGAAGCTTTCTTT
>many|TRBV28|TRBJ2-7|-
CASSPQPGEQYF
TGTGCCAGCAGTCCCCAACCGGGCGAGCAGTACTTC
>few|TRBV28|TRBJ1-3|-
CASSRGERGNTIYF
TGTGCCAGCAGTCGCGGGGAAAGGGGAAACACCATATATTTT
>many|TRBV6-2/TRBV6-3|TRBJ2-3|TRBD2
CASSLATSGRTDTQYF
TGTGCCAGCAGCCTCGCGACTAGCGGACGCACAGATACGCAGTATTTT
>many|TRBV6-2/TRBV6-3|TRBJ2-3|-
CASSYSRWDTQYF
TGTGCCAGCAGTTACTCGCGATGGGATACGCAGTATTTT
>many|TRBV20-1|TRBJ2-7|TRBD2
CSARTSGSYEQYF
TGCAGTGCCCGGACTAGCGGGTCCTACGAGCAGTACTTC
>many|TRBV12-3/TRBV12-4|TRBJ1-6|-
CASTLRTINSPLHF
TGTGCCAGCACCCTGAGGACAATCAATTCACCCCTCCACTTT